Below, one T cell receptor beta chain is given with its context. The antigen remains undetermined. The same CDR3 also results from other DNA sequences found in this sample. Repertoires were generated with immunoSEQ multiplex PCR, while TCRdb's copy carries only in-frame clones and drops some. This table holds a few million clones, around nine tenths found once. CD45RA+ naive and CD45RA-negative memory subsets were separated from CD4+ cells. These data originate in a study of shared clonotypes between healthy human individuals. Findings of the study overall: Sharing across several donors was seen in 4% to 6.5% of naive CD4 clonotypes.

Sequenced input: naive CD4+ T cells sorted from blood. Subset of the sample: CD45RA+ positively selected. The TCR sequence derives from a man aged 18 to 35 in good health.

The DNA for the CDR3 is TGCGCCAGCAGCTTTGCAGGGTACACTGAAGCTTTCTTT. It translates to CASSFAGYTEAFF. The chain links TRBV5-1 to TRBJ1-1; TRBD1 is a possible D gene (5 bases). Germline V gives CDR1 SGHRS, CDR2 YFSETQ. V lost 2 bases, J lost 3 bases, and 8 bases lay in between. The CDR3 totals 13 residues.